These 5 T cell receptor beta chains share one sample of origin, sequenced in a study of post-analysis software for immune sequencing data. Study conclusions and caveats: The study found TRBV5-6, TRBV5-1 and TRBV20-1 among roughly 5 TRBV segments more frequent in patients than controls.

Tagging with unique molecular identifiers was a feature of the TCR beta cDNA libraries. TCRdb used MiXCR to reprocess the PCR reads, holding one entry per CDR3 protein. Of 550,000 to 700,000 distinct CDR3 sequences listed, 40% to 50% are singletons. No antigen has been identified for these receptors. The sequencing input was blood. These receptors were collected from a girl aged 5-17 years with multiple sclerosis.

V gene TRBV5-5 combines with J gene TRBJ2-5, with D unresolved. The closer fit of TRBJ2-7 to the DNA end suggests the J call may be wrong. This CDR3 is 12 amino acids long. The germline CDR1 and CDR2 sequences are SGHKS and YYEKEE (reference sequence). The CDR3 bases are TGTGCCAGCAGCTGGGATTACTACGAGCAGTACTTC. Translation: CASSWDYYEQYF.

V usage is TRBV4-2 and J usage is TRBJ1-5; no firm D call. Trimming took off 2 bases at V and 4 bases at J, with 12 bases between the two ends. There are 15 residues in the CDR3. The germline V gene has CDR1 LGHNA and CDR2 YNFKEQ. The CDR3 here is CASSQSRRQNQPQHF. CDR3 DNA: TGTGCCAGCAGCCAATCCCGGCGGCAGAATCAGCCCCAGCATTTT.

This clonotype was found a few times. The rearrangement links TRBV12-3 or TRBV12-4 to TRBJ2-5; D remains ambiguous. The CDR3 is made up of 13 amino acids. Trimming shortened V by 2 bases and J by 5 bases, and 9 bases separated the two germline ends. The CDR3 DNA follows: TGTGCCAGCAGTTTACCACCTGGGGAGACCCAGTACTTC. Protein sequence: CASSLPPGETQYF.

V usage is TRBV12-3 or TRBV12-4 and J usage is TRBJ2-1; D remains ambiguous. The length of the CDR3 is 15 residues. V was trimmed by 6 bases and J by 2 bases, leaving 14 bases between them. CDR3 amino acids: CASSLRRLTYNEQFF. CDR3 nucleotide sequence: TGTGCCAGCAGCCTAAGAAGACTTACCTACAATGAGCAGTTCTTC.

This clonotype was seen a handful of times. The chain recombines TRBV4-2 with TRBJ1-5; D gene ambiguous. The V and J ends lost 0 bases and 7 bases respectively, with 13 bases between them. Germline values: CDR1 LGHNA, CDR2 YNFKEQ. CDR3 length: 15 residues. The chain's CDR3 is CASSQDYPADQPQHF. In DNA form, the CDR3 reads TGTGCCAGCAGCCAAGATTACCCGGCTGACCAGCCCCAGCATTTT.